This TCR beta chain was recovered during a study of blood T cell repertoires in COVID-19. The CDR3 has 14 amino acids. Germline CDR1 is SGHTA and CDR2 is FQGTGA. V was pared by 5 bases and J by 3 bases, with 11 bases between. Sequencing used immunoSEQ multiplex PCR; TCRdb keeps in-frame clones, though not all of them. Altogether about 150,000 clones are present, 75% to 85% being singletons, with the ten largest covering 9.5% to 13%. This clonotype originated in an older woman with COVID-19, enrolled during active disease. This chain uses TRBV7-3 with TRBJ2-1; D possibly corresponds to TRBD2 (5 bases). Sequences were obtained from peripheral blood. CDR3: CASSPPGFYNEQFF. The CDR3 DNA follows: TGTGCCAGCAGCCCCCCGGGGTTCTACAATGAGCAGTTCTTC.